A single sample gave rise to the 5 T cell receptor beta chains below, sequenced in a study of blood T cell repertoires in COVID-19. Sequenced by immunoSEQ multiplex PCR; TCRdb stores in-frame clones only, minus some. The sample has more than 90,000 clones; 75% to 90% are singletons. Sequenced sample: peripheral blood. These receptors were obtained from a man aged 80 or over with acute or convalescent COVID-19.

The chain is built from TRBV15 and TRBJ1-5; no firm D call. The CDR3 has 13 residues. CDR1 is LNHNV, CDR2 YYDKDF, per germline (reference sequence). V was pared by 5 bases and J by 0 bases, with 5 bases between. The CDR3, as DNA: TGTGCCACCAGCCTCAGTAGCAATCAGCCCCAGCATTTT. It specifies CATSLSSNQPQHF.

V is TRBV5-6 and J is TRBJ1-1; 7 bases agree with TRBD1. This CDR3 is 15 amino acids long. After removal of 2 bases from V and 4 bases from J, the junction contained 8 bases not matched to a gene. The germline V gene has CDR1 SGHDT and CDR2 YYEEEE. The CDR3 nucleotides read TGTGCCAGCAGCTTTAGAATACAGGGGTTCACTGAAGCTTTCTTT. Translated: CASSFRIQGFTEAFF.

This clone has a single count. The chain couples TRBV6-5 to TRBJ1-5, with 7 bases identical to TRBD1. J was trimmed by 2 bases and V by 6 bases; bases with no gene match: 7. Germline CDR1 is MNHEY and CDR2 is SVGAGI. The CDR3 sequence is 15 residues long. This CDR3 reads CASSKGGEGNQPQHF. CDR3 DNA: TGTGCCAGCAGCAAAGGGGGCGAAGGCAATCAGCCCCAGCATTTT.

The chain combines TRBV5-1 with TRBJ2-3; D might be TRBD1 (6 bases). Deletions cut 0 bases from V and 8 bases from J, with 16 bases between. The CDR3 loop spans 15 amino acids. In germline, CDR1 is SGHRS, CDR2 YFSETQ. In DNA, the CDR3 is TGCGCCAGCAGCTTGGTAGGGGCAGAAGGGGGTACGCAGTATTTT. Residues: CASSLVGAEGGTQYF.

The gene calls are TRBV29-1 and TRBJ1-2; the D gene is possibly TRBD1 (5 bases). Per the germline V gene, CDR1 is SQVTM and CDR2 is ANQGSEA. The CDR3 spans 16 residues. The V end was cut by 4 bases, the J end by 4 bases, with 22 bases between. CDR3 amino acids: CSVARLDRRSSYGYTF. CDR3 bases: TGCAGCGTTGCGAGACTAGACAGACGCTCGAGCTATGGCTACACCTTC. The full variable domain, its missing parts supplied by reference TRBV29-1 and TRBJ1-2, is SAVISQKPSRDICQRGTSLTIQCQVDSQVTMMFWYRQQPGQSLTLIATANQGSEATYESGFVIDKFPISRPNLTFSTLTVSNMSPEDSSIYLCSVARLDRRSSYGYTFGSGTRLTVV.